The 15 T cell receptor beta chains below were found in one sample sequenced in a study of molecular identifiers for immune sequencing clone quantification. MiXCR was run by TCRdb on the PCR reads, yielding one entry per CDR3 protein. The sample lists hundreds of thousands of distinct CDR3 sequences, just under 20% seen once, with around 0.9% in the top ten. The sequenced sample was naive CD8+ T cells from blood, with Jurkat cell RNA spiked in. As to subset: FACS-sorted CD8+CD4-CCR7+CD45RA+ naive T cells. These receptors all come from a human donor in good health. Some libraries in this study had Jurkat cell RNA spiked in.

Regarding this clonotype: The CDR3 end shows no conserved phenylalanine or tryptophan, and so a read error is likely. This chain uses TRBV3-1 with TRBJ2-5; possible D gene TRBD2, 6 bases. The CDR3 length is 11 residues. From germline, CDR1 is LGHDT and CDR2 YNNKEL (reference sequence). The DNA for the CDR3 is TGTACCAGCAGACGACGCGGGGCCCAGTACTCC. This codes for CTSRRRGAQYS.

Note on this clonotype: A much larger clone lies one base from this, so it may be a read error. The chain carries TRBV30 and TRBJ2-1; tentatively, D is TRBD1 or TRBD2 (5 bases each). This CDR3 has 15 amino acids. Germline loops: CDR1 GTSNPN, CDR2 SVGIG (reference sequence). The CDR3 here is CDWNEGYSSYNEQFF. The CDR3 DNA follows: TGTGACTGGAACGAGGGGTACAGCTCCTACAATGAGCAGTTCTTC.

On this clonotype: This sequence may be a read error, since a much larger clone differs from it by one base. CDR3 DNA sequence: TGCAGTGCTAGACCCATGGGAGGCGGGGAGACCCAGTACTTC. Translated: CSARPMGGGETQYF. V gene TRBV20-1 combines with J gene TRBJ2-5; possibly TRBD2 for D (6 bases). Germline loops: CDR1 DFQATT, CDR2 SNEGSKA (reference sequence). This CDR3 has 14 residues. Trimming stripped 2 bases from V and 5 bases from J, with 15 bases between.

The chain employs TRBV28 and TRBJ2-1; D is perhaps TRBD1 or TRBD2 (5 bases each). V shed 6 bases and J shed 6 bases, with 12 bases lying between them. The CDR3 covers 13 residues. Per germline, CDR1 MDHEN and CDR2 SYDVKM. The DNA for the CDR3 is TGTGCCAGCAGGCAGGTGAGGGGCAATGAGCAGTTCTTC. Translation gives CASRQVRGNEQFF. The full variable domain, with the rest looked up from reference TRBV28 and TRBJ2-1, is DVKVTQSSRYLVKRTGEKVFLECVQDMDHENMFWYRQDPGLGLRLIYFSYDVKMKEKGDIPEGYSVSREKKERFSLILESASTNQTSMYLCASRQVRGNEQFFGPGTRLTVL.

This clonotype was counted at least ten times. The chain joins TRBV2 to TRBJ1-1; no clear D. CDR3 length: 10 amino acids. Germline assignment: CDR1 SNHLY and CDR2 FYNNEI. V lost 4 bases and J lost 4, with 1 base in between. The CDR3, as DNA: TGTGCCAGCAGTGTCACTGAAGCTTTCTTT. Translation: CASSVTEAFF.

This chain connects TRBV27 to TRBJ2-5; D is perhaps TRBD1 (6 bases). The germline V and J ends were trimmed by 4 bases and 0 bases, with 15 bases remaining between them. The germline gives CDR1 MNHEY, CDR2 SMNVEV (reference sequence). This CDR3 has 16 residues. Here the CDR3 reads CASSSGTGMYQETQYF. DNA of the CDR3: TGTGCCAGCAGTTCAGGCACAGGGATGTACCAAGAGACCCAGTACTTC.

As concerns this clonotype: Given a much more abundant clone one base away, this may be a read error. This chain connects TRBV7-9 to TRBJ2-3; TRBD1 is a possible D gene (5 bases). Germline CDR1 is SEHNR and CDR2 is FQNEAQ (reference sequence). The CDR3 runs 15 residues. The CDR3 spells CAGSLGVTGTDTQYF. The DNA of the CDR3 is TGTGCCGGCAGCTTAGGGGTAACCGGCACAGATACGCAGTATTTT.

This clonotype was counted many times. The chain is built from TRBV28 and TRBJ2-3; 13 bases are shared with TRBD2. The germline gives CDR1 MDHEN, CDR2 SYDVKM. The J segment lost 6 bases and the V segment lost 3 bases, leaving 6 bases of the junction unmatched. The CDR3 extends over 16 amino acids. The CDR3 bases are TGTGCCAGCAGTTTGGGACTAGCGGGACCCCTGGATACGCAGTATTTT. It specifies CASSLGLAGPLDTQYF. The full variable domain, completed using reference TRBV28 and TRBJ2-3, is DVKVTQSSRYLVKRTGEKVFLECVQDMDHENMFWYRQDPGLGLRLIYFSYDVKMKEKGDIPEGYSVSREKKERFSLILESASTNQTSMYLCASSLGLAGPLDTQYFGPGTRLTVL.

On this clonotype: A much more abundant neighbour one base away suggests this may be a read error. This CDR3 reads CSARGRLNALAFF. Written as DNA, the CDR3 is TGCAGTGCTAGAGGTCGGCTCAACGCGTTAGCTTTCTTT. The chain combines TRBV20-1 with TRBJ1-1; no clear D. There are 13 residues in the CDR3. Germline V gene lookup returns CDR1 DFQATT and CDR2 SNEGSKA (reference sequence). Deletions cut 1 base from V and 10 bases from J, with 16 bases between.

This chain uses TRBV2 with TRBJ2-3, with TRBD2 matching 11 bases. Per germline, CDR1 SNHLY and CDR2 FYNNEI. This CDR3 contains 15 residues. With 10 bases clipped from V and 2 bases from J, the junction kept 8 bases outside the gene matches. The DNA for the CDR3 is TGTGCCACTATACTAGCGGGGGCCAACACAGATACGCAGTATTTT. Its protein product is CATILAGANTDTQYF.

This clonotype was seen ten or more times. The chain links TRBV6-2 or TRBV6-3 to TRBJ2-3; 7 positions match TRBD2. The CDR3 covers 16 residues. Unmatched junction bases numbered 9, after V lost 2 bases and J lost 4 bases. CDR1 and CDR2 (germline): MNHEY, SVGEGT. The DNA of the CDR3 is TGTGCCAGCAGTTACCCCCCCGGGAGCGGGGCAGATACGCAGTATTTT. Translating gives CASSYPPGSGADTQYF.

This clonotype came up many times. V gene TRBV5-1 combines with J gene TRBJ2-5; D possibly corresponds to TRBD1 (6 bases). Looked up from germline, CDR1 is SGHRS and CDR2 is YFSETQ. CDR3 length equals 16 residues. V lost 9 bases to trimming and J lost 3 bases, with 24 bases between them. The CDR3 reads CATTPGPGKGEETQYF. The CDR3 coding sequence is TGCGCCACCACACCCGGGCCAGGAAAGGGGGAAGAGACCCAGTACTTC.

The gene calls are TRBV23-1 and TRBJ1-6, with D possibly TRBD1 on 5 matching bases. TRBV23-1 is annotated as an ORF whose role is uncertain. This CDR3 contains 17 residues. V lost 0 bases and J lost 9, with 18 bases in between. The CDR3 loop reads CASSQSATEGPGSPLHF. The CDR3 DNA is TGCGCCAGCAGTCAATCCGCGACAGAAGGCCCCGGTTCACCCCTCCACTTT.

The rearrangement joins TRBV12-3 or TRBV12-4 to TRBJ2-7, with D hard to call. There are 13 residues in the CDR3. V was pared by 6 bases and J by 6 bases, with 15 bases between. The CDR3 DNA reads as TGTGCCAGCAGGGAATCCCAAAGCTCCGAGCAGTACTTC. It is translated as CASRESQSSEQYF.

The chain has TRBV7-9 and TRBJ1-1; the match to TRBD1 covers 9 bases. V shed 6 bases, J shed 6 bases, and the junction held 8 bases outside the gene matches. The V gene's germline CDR1 is SEHNR and CDR2 FQNEAQ (reference sequence). The CDR3 is made up of 14 amino acids. Here the CDR3 DNA reads TGTGCCAGCAGTCCAACAGGGGGCGAGGCTGAAGCTTTCTTT. It encodes CASSPTGGEAEAFF.